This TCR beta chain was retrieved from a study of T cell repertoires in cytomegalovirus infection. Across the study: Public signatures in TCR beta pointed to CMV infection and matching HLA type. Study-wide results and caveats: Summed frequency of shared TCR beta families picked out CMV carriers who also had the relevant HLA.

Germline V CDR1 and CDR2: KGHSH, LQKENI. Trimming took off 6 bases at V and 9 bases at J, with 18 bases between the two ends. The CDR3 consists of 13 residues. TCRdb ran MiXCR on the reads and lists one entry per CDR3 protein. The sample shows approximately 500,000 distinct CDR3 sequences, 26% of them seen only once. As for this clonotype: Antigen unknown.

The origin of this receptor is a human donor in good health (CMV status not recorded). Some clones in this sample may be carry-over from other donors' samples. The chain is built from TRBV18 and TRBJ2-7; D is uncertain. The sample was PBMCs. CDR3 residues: CASSRGPLEGQYV. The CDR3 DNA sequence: TGTGCCAGCTCCCGTGGACCCCTGGAAGGGCAGTACGTC.